These T cell receptor beta chains were read from a single sample in a study of blood T cells in healthy people across ages. TCRdb re-called the 5' RACE reads through MiXCR, storing one row per CDR3 protein. This sample has about 1.5 million distinct CDR3 sequences, with roughly 45% found just once. Input material: blood. These receptors came from a woman aged 18-29 years in good health. Both conserved end residues are part of each CDR3. D genes are given only for firm matches. The size of a clone is reported for some rows only, either as once, few or many, or as a class for expanded clones.

abundance: .
j_gene: TRBJ1-2
d_gene: TRBD1
v_gene: TRBV27
CDR3aa: CASSSQDRANYGYTF
CDR3nt: TGTGCCAGCAGTTCCCAGGACAGGGCAAACTATGGCTACACCTTC

abundance: .
j_gene: TRBJ1-2
d_gene: .
v_gene: TRBV6-4
CDR3aa: CASSDSNRGNYGYTF
CDR3nt: TGTGCCAGCAGTGACTCGAACCGGGGTAACTATGGCTACACCTTC

abundance: .
j_gene: TRBJ2-1
d_gene: .
v_gene: TRBV7-9
CDR3aa: CASSYVDGNEQFF
CDR3nt: TGTGCCAGCAGCTACGTGGATGGGAATGAGCAGTTCTTC

abundance: .
j_gene: TRBJ1-2
d_gene: TRBD1
v_gene: TRBV4-1
CDR3aa: CASSQDTGGREGYTF
CDR3nt: TGCGCCAGCAGCCAAGATACAGGGGGAAGGGAAGGCTACACCTTC

abundance: .
j_gene: TRBJ2-7
d_gene: .
v_gene: TRBV6-1
CDR3aa: CASSEAGRFYNEQYF
CDR3nt: TGTGCCAGCAGTGAAGCGGGAAGGTTCTACAATGAGCAGTACTTC

abundance: .
j_gene: TRBJ2-2
d_gene: TRBD1
v_gene: TRBV4-1
CDR3aa: CASSHRQGVSTGELFF
CDR3nt: TGCGCCAGCAGCCACCGACAGGGCGTGAGCACCGGGGAGCTGTTTTTT

abundance: .
j_gene: TRBJ1-5
d_gene: .
v_gene: TRBV7-9
CDR3aa: CASSLVAGLSKQPQHF
CDR3nt: TGTGCCAGCAGCTTAGTGGCGGGGTTGAGCAAACAGCCCCAGCATTTT

abundance: .
j_gene: TRBJ2-1
d_gene: TRBD2
v_gene: TRBV5-1
CDR3aa: CASSLETSGRASEQFF
CDR3nt: TGCGCCAGCAGCTTGGAAACTAGCGGGAGGGCCAGTGAGCAGTTCTTC

abundance: .
j_gene: TRBJ1-2
d_gene: .
v_gene: TRBV27
CDR3aa: CASSSRADFKHGYTF
CDR3nt: TGTGCCAGCAGTTCGAGGGCAGACTTTAAGCATGGCTACACCTTC

abundance: few
j_gene: TRBJ2-3
d_gene: TRBD2
v_gene: TRBV20-1
CDR3aa: CSASKAGGTTDTQYF
CDR3nt: TGCAGTGCTAGTAAGGCGGGGGGTACTACAGATACGCAGTATTTT

abundance: .
j_gene: TRBJ1-5
d_gene: TRBD1
v_gene: TRBV20-1
CDR3aa: CSARVGRTGVQSSQPQHF
CDR3nt: TGCAGTGCTAGAGTAGGGAGGACAGGGGTTCAGAGCAGTCAGCCCCAGCATTTT

abundance: few
j_gene: TRBJ2-7
d_gene: TRBD1
v_gene: TRBV18
CDR3aa: CASSPRTGVAYEQYF
CDR3nt: TGTGCCAGCTCACCAAGGACAGGGGTCGCCTACGAGCAGTACTTC

abundance: .
j_gene: TRBJ2-2
d_gene: .
v_gene: TRBV10-3
CDR3aa: CAISTARGDTGELFF
CDR3nt: TGTGCCATCAGTACAGCCAGGGGTGACACCGGGGAGCTGTTTTTT

abundance: .
j_gene: TRBJ1-2
d_gene: .
v_gene: TRBV27
CDR3aa: CASSSMGGGPLSGYTF
CDR3nt: TGTGCCAGCAGTTCGATGGGTGGGGGTCCCCTCAGTGGCTACACCTTC

abundance: .
j_gene: TRBJ1-2
d_gene: .
v_gene: TRBV12-3/TRBV12-4
CDR3aa: CASSSRQSRYGYTF
CDR3nt: TGTGCCAGCAGTTCCCGACAGAGTCGGTATGGCTACACCTTC

abundance: .
j_gene: TRBJ1-2
d_gene: TRBD1
v_gene: TRBV15
CDR3aa: CATSRARDSTYGYTF
CDR3nt: TGTGCCACCAGCAGAGCCCGGGACAGCACTTACGGCTACACCTTC

abundance: .
j_gene: TRBJ2-7
d_gene: .
v_gene: TRBV12-3/TRBV12-4
CDR3aa: CASSSPLGYEQYF
CDR3nt: TGTGCCAGCAGTTCACCCCTAGGGTACGAGCAGTACTTC

abundance: once
j_gene: TRBJ2-7
d_gene: .
v_gene: TRBV12-3/TRBV12-4
CDR3aa: CASSLHGTYEQYF
CDR3nt: TGTGCCAGCAGTTTACACGGAACCTACGAGCAGTACTTC

abundance: .
j_gene: TRBJ2-7
d_gene: .
v_gene: TRBV20-1
CDR3aa: CSGNLAENPSYEQYF
CDR3nt: TGCAGTGGAAACTTAGCGGAAAACCCTTCCTACGAGCAGTACTTC

abundance: .
j_gene: TRBJ2-3
d_gene: TRBD1
v_gene: TRBV7-2
CDR3aa: CASSRAGTAYTDTQYF
CDR3nt: TGTGCCAGCAGCCGGGCCGGGACAGCTTACACAGATACGCAGTATTTT

abundance: .
j_gene: TRBJ2-3
d_gene: .
v_gene: TRBV6-1
CDR3aa: CASSEGAGDTQYF
CDR3nt: TGTGCCAGCAGTGAAGGGGCCGGGGATACGCAGTATTTT

abundance: few
j_gene: TRBJ1-6
d_gene: .
v_gene: TRBV3-1
CDR3aa: CASSQVGVNSYNSPLHF
CDR3nt: TGTGCCAGCAGCCAAGTGGGAGTTAACTCCTATAATTCACCCCTCCACTTT

abundance: .
j_gene: TRBJ2-2
d_gene: TRBD2
v_gene: TRBV20-1
CDR3aa: CSALSGGTVFYRELFF
CDR3nt: TGCAGTGCGCTAAGCGGGGGGACCGTTTTCTACCGGGAGCTGTTTTTT

abundance: .
j_gene: TRBJ2-7
d_gene: .
v_gene: TRBV6-1
CDR3aa: CASSQGEIYEQYF
CDR3nt: TGTGCCAGCAGCCAGGGAGAAATCTACGAGCAGTACTTC

abundance: .
j_gene: TRBJ1-2
d_gene: .
v_gene: TRBV25-1
CDR3aa: CASSGPAGSLFAGGYTF
CDR3nt: TGTGCCAGCAGTGGGCCGGCGGGGTCCCTGTTTGCGGGTGGCTACACCTTC

abundance: .
j_gene: TRBJ2-3
d_gene: .
v_gene: TRBV5-1
CDR3aa: CASSWGDTALSTDTQYF
CDR3nt: TGCGCCAGTTCCTGGGGGGACACCGCACTCAGCACAGATACGCAGTATTTT

abundance: .
j_gene: TRBJ2-1
d_gene: TRBD2
v_gene: TRBV5-5
CDR3aa: CASSAMTSGDYNEQFF
CDR3nt: TGTGCCAGCAGCGCCATGACTAGCGGGGACTACAATGAGCAGTTCTTC

abundance: .
j_gene: TRBJ1-2
d_gene: .
v_gene: TRBV27
CDR3aa: CASSLKGVRGYTF
CDR3nt: TGTGCCAGCAGTTTAAAGGGGGTACGGGGCTACACCTTC

abundance: once
j_gene: TRBJ2-1
d_gene: TRBD2
v_gene: TRBV7-8
CDR3aa: CASSPHSGGARDEQFF
CDR3nt: TGTGCCAGCAGCCCGCATAGCGGGGGGGCCAGAGATGAGCAGTTCTTC

abundance: .
j_gene: TRBJ2-3
d_gene: TRBD2
v_gene: TRBV3-1
CDR3aa: CASSQWGGGGGFTDTQYF
CDR3nt: TGTGCCAGCAGCCAGTGGGGTGGCGGGGGGGGGTTTACAGATACGCAGTATTTT

abundance: few
j_gene: TRBJ1-1
d_gene: .
v_gene: TRBV9
CDR3aa: CASSFSLGEAFF
CDR3nt: TGTGCCAGCAGTTTTTCCTTGGGTGAAGCTTTCTTT

abundance: .
j_gene: TRBJ2-7
d_gene: .
v_gene: TRBV7-6
CDR3aa: CASSLYPGGARGEQYF
CDR3nt: TGTGCCAGCAGCTTGTACCCCGGGGGCGCCCGTGGGGAGCAGTACTTC

abundance: .
j_gene: TRBJ2-5
d_gene: .
v_gene: TRBV6-4
CDR3aa: CASSDSNRNEQYF
CDR3nt: TGTGCCAGCAGTGACTCGAACAGGAATGAGCAGTACTTC

abundance: .
j_gene: TRBJ1-1
d_gene: TRBD1
v_gene: TRBV3-1
CDR3aa: CASSHPGTGNTEAFF
CDR3nt: TGTGCCAGCAGCCACCCCGGGACAGGTAACACTGAAGCTTTCTTT

abundance: .
j_gene: TRBJ2-7
d_gene: TRBD1
v_gene: TRBV5-1
CDR3aa: CASSDTGTGEYEQYF
CDR3nt: TGCGCCAGCAGCGATACCGGGACAGGGGAATACGAGCAGTACTTC

abundance: .
j_gene: TRBJ2-1
d_gene: TRBD2
v_gene: TRBV2
CDR3aa: CASSYLADFYNEQFF
CDR3nt: TGTGCCAGCAGTTACCTAGCGGACTTTTACAATGAGCAGTTCTTC

abundance: .
j_gene: TRBJ2-3
d_gene: TRBD1
v_gene: TRBV10-3
CDR3aa: CAIRYRGETDTQYF
CDR3nt: TGTGCCATCAGGTACAGGGGGGAGACAGATACGCAGTATTTT

abundance: few
j_gene: TRBJ1-5
d_gene: .
v_gene: TRBV21-1
CDR3aa: CASSKGVGQGANQPQHF
CDR3nt: .

abundance: many
j_gene: TRBJ1-2
d_gene: .
v_gene: TRBV4-1
CDR3aa: CASSQDIGGTYGYTF
CDR3nt: TGCGCCAGCAGCCAAGATATAGGAGGGACCTATGGCTACACCTTC

abundance: few
j_gene: TRBJ2-3
d_gene: .
v_gene: TRBV5-1
CDR3aa: CASSLAGTGKTDTQYF
CDR3nt: TGCGCCAGCAGCTTGGCCGGAACAGGGAAGACAGATACGCAGTATTTT

abundance: .
j_gene: TRBJ1-2
d_gene: TRBD1
v_gene: TRBV27
CDR3aa: CASSYSGQGATGYTF
CDR3nt: TGTGCCAGCAGTTACTCGGGACAGGGGGCGACTGGCTACACCTTC

abundance: .
j_gene: TRBJ2-7
d_gene: .
v_gene: TRBV6-6
CDR3aa: CASSYSTNGDLYEQYF
CDR3nt: TGTGCCAGCAGTTACTCGACGAACGGGGACCTCTACGAGCAGTACTTC

abundance: few
j_gene: TRBJ1-2
d_gene: TRBD1
v_gene: TRBV6-5
CDR3aa: CVTTGSWGDYGYTF
CDR3nt: TGTGTTACGACAGGGTCGTGGGGTGACTATGGCTACACCTTC

abundance: many
j_gene: TRBJ2-1
d_gene: TRBD2
v_gene: TRBV10-3
CDR3aa: CAIRGVDSYNEQFF
CDR3nt: TGTGCCATCCGGGGGGTCGACTCCTACAATGAGCAGTTCTTC

abundance: .
j_gene: TRBJ1-1
d_gene: TRBD1
v_gene: TRBV7-9
CDR3aa: CASSLDRGLDTEAFF
CDR3nt: TGTGCCAGCAGCTTAGACAGGGGACTCGACACTGAAGCTTTCTTT

abundance: few
j_gene: TRBJ2-1
d_gene: .
v_gene: TRBV27
CDR3aa: CASSFLSPGLHSYNEQFF
CDR3nt: TGTGCCAGCAGTTTTTTGTCCCCAGGACTACATTCCTACAATGAGCAGTTCTTC

abundance: .
j_gene: TRBJ2-1
d_gene: .
v_gene: TRBV6-5
CDR3aa: CASSPQLGAEQFF
CDR3nt: TGTGCCAGCAGCCCTCAACTAGGCGCTGAGCAGTTCTTC

abundance: .
j_gene: TRBJ2-5
d_gene: .
v_gene: TRBV5-6
CDR3aa: CASSLGVTQETRYF
CDR3nt: TGTGCCAGCAGCTTAGGAGTGACCCAAGAGACCCGGTACTTC

abundance: .
j_gene: TRBJ2-7
d_gene: .
v_gene: TRBV12-3/TRBV12-4
CDR3aa: CASGLGVPSYEQYF
CDR3nt: TGTGCCAGCGGTTTAGGGGTGCCTTCCTACGAGCAGTACTTC

abundance: .
j_gene: TRBJ2-1
d_gene: .
v_gene: TRBV6-6
CDR3aa: CASSQRGGDSHNEQFF
CDR3nt: TGTGCCAGCAGCCAACGAGGGGGGGACTCCCACAATGAGCAGTTCTTC

abundance: few
j_gene: TRBJ2-7
d_gene: TRBD1
v_gene: TRBV7-9
CDR3aa: CASSLDRTGSYEQYF
CDR3nt: TGTGCCAGCAGCTTGGACCGGACAGGTAGCTACGAGCAGTACTTC